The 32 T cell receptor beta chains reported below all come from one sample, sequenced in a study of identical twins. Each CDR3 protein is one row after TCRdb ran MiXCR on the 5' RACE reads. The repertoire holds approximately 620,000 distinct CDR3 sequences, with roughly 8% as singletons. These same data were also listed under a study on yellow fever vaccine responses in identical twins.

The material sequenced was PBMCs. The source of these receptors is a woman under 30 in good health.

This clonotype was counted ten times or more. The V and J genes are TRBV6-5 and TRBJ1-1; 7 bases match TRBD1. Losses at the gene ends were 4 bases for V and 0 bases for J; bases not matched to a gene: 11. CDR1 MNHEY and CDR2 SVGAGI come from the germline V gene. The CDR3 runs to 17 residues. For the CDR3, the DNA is TGTGCCAGCAGTTCCGAGGGGGCGGTTGGCATGAACACTGAAGCTTTCTTT. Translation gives CASSSEGAVGMNTEAFF.

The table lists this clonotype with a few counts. The CDR3 DNA reads as TGTGCCAGCAGCGCCGGACTAGCGGCCAATGAGCAGTTCTTC. This sequence encodes CASSAGLAANEQFF. V usage is TRBV7-9 and J usage is TRBJ2-1, with 10 bases fitting TRBD2. CDR3 length equals 14 residues. Germline lookup yields CDR1 SEHNR and CDR2 FQNEAQ (reference sequence). J gave up 6 bases and V 5 bases, and 4 bases lay outside the gene matches.

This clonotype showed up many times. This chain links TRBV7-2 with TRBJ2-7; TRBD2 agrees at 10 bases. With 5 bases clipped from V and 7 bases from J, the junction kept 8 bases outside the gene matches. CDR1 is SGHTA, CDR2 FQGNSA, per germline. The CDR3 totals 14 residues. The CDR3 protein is CASSLTSGTGEQYF. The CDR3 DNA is TGTGCCAGCAGCCTTACTAGCGGGACTGGTGAGCAGTACTTC.

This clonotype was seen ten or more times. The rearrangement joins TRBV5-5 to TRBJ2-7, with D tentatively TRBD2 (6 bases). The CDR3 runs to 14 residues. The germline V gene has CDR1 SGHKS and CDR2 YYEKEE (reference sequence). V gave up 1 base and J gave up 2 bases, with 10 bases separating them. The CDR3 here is CASSLWGEAYEQYF. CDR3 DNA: TGTGCCAGCAGCTTGTGGGGGGAAGCCTACGAGCAGTACTTC.

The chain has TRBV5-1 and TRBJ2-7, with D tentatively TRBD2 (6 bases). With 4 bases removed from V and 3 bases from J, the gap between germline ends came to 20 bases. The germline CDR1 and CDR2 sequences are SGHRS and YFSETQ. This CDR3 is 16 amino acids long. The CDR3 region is CASSLGLGLNFYEQYF. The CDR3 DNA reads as TGCGCCAGCAGCCTGGGACTCGGACTTAACTTCTACGAGCAGTACTTC. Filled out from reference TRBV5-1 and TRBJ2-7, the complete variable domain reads KAGVTQTPRYLIKTRGQQVTLSCSPISGHRSVSWYQQTPGQGLQFLFEYFSETQRNKGNFPGRFSGRQFSNSRSEMNVSTLELGDSALYLCASSLGLGLNFYEQYFGPGTRLTVT.

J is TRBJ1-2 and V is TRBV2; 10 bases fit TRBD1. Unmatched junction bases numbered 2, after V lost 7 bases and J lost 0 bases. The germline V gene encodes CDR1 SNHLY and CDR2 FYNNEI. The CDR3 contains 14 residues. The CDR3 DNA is TGTGCCAGCACCGGGACAGGGGCTAACTATGGCTACACCTTC. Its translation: CASTGTGANYGYTF.

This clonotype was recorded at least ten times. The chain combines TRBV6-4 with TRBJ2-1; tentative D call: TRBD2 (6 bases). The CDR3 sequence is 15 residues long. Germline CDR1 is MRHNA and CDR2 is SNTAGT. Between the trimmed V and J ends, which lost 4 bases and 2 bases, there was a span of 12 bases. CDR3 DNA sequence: TGTGCCAGCAGTGCGAGGCTAGCGACCTACAATGAGCAGTTCTTC. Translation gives CASSARLATYNEQFF.

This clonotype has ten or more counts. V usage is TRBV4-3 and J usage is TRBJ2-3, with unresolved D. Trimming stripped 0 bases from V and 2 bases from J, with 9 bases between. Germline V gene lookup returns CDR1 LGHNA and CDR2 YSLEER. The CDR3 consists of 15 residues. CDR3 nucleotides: TGCGCCAGCAGCCAAGATGGGCAGTTCACAGATACGCAGTATTTT. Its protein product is CASSQDGQFTDTQYF.

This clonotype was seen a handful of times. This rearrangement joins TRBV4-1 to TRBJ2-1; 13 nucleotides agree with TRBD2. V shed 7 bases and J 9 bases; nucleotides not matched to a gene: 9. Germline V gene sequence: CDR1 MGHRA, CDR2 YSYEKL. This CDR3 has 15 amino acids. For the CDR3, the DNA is TGCGCCAGCACACCTGGGACTAGCGGGATCGGTGAGCAGTTCTTC. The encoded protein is CASTPGTSGIGEQFF.

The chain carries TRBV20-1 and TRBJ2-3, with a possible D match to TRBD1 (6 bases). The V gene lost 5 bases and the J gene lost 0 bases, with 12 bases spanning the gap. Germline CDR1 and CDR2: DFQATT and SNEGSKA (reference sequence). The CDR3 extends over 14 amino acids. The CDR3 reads CSAPDSSSTDTQYF. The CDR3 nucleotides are TGCAGTGCTCCGGACAGCTCTAGCACAGATACGCAGTATTTT.

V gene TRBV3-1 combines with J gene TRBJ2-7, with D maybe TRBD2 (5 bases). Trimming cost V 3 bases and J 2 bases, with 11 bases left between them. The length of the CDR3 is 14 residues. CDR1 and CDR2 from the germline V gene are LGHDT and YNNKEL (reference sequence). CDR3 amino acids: CASSQADFTYEQYF. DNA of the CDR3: TGTGCCAGCAGCCAGGCGGACTTTACCTACGAGCAGTACTTC.

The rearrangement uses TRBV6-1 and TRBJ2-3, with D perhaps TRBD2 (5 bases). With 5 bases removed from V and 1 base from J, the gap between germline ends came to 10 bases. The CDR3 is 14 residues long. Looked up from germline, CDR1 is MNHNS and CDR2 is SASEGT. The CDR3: CASSTRAGTDTQYF. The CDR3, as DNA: TGTGCCAGCAGTACGCGGGCGGGCACAGATACGCAGTATTTT.

The CDR3 sequence is CASSADGVPVKETQYF. CDR3 nucleotides: TGTGCCAGCAGCGCAGACGGGGTACCCGTAAAAGAGACCCAGTACTTC. The chain uses TRBV9 and TRBJ2-5, with a possible D match to TRBD2 (5 bases). Trimming removed 3 bases at V and 3 bases at J, with 18 bases between. This CDR3 is 16 amino acids long. Per the germline V gene, CDR1 is SGDLS and CDR2 is YYNGEE.

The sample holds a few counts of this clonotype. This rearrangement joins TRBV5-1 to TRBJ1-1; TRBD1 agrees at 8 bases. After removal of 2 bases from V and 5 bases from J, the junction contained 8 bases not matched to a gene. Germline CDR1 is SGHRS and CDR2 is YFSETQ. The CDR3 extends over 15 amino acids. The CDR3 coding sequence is TGCGCCAGCAGCTTCCTGGACAGGGAGGATACTGAAGCTTTCTTT. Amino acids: CASSFLDREDTEAFF.

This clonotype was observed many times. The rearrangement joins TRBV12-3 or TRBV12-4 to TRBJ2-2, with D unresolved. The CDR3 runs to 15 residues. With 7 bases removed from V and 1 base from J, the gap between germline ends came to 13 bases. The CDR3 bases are TGTGCCAGCATCGCTCCTAGTAGGAACACCGGGGAGCTGTTTTTT. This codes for CASIAPSRNTGELFF.

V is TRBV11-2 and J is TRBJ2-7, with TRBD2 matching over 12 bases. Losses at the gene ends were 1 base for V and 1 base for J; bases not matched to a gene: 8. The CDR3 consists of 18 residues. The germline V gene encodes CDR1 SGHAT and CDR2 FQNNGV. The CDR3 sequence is CASSLGGLAGTKSYEQYF. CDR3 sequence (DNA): TGTGCCAGCAGCTTAGGGGGACTAGCGGGTACCAAATCCTACGAGCAGTACTTC.

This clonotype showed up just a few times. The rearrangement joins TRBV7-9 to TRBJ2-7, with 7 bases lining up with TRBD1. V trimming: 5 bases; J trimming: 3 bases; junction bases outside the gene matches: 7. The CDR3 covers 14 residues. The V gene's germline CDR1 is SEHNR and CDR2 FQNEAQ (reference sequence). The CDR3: CASSARDSNYEQYF. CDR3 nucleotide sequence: TGTGCCAGCAGCGCCCGGGACAGCAACTACGAGCAGTACTTC.

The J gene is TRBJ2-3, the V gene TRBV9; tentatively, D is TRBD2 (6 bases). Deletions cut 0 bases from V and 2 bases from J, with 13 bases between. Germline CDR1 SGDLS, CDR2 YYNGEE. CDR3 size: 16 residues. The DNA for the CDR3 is TGTGCCAGCAGCGTAGAACCGGGGGAACCCACAGATACGCAGTATTTT. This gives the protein CASSVEPGEPTDTQYF.

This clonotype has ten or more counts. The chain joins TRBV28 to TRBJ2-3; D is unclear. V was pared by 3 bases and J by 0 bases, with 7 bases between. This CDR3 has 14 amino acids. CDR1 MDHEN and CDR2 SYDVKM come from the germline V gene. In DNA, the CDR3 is TGTGCCAGCAGTTTCTTATCGAGCACAGATACGCAGTATTTT. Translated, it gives CASSFLSSTDTQYF.

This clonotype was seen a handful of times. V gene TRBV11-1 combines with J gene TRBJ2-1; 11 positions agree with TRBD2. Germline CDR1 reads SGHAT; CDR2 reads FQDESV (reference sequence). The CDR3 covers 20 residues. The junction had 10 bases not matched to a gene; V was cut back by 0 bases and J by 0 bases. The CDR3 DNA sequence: TGTGCCAGCAGCTTAGCGTTCGGACTAGCGGGCCGAAGCTCCTACAATGAGCAGTTCTTC. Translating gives CASSLAFGLAGRSSYNEQFF.

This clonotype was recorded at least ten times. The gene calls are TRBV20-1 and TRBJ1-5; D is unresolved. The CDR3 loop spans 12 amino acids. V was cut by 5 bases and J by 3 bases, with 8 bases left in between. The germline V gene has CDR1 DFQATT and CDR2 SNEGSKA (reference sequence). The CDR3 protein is CSAGGSNQPQHF. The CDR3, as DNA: TGCAGTGCTGGAGGGTCCAATCAGCCCCAGCATTTT.

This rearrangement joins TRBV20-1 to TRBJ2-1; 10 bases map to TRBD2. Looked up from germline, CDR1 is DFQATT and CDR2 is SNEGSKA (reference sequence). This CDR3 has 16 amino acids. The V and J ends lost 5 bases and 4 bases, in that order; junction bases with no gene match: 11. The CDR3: CSAVPSGRHRYNEQFF. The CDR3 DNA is TGCAGTGCTGTTCCTAGCGGGAGACACCGTTACAATGAGCAGTTCTTC.

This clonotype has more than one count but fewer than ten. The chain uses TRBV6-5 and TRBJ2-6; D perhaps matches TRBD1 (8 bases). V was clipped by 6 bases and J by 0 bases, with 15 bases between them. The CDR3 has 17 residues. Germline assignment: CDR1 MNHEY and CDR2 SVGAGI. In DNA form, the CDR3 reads TGTGCCAGCAGCTTAACAGGGGGGGACTCTGGGGCCAACGTCCTGACTTTC. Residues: CASSLTGGDSGANVLTF.

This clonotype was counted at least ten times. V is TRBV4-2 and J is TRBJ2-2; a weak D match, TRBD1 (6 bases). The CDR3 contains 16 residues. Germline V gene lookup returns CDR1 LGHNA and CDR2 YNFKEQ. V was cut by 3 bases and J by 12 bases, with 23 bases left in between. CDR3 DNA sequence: TGTGCCAGCAGCCAGGAAACTAAGGGATCTCAGGGGCAGCTGTTTTTT. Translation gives CASSQETKGSQGQLFF.

In DNA, the CDR3 is TGTGCCAGCACCGAAAAAAACATTCAGTACTTC. It specifies CASTEKNIQYF. The chain uses TRBV6-5 and TRBJ2-4; D call uncertain. The CDR3 sequence is 11 residues long. Trimming left V 7 bases short and J 4 bases short, with 5 bases between. Germline CDR1 reads MNHEY; CDR2 reads SVGAGI.

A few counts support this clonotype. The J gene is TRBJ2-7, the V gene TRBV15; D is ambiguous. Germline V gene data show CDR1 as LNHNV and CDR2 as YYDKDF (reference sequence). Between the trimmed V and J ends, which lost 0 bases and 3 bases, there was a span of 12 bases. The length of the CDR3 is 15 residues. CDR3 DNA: TGTGCCACCAGCAGAGATCGGACGGGTAGCTACGAGCAGTACTTC. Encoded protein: CATSRDRTGSYEQYF.

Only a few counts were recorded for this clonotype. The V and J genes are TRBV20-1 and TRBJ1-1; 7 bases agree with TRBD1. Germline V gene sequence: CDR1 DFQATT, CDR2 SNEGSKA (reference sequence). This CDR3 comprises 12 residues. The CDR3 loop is CSRGRRNTEAFF. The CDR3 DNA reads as TGCAGCAGGGGGAGACGGAACACTGAAGCTTTCTTT.

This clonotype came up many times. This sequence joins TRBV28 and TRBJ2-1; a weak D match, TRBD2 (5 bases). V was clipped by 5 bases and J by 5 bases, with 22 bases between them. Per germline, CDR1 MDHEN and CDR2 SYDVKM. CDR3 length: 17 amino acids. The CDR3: CASSHRNAFYGNNEQFF. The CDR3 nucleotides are TGTGCCAGCAGTCACAGAAATGCGTTCTACGGGAACAATGAGCAGTTCTTC.

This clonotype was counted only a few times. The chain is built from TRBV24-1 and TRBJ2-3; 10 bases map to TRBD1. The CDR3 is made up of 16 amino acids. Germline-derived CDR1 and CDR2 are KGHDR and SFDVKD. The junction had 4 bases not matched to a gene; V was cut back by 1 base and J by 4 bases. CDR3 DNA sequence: TGTGCCACCAGTGATTTAGGGACAGGGGTTGCAGATACGCAGTATTTT. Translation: CATSDLGTGVADTQYF.

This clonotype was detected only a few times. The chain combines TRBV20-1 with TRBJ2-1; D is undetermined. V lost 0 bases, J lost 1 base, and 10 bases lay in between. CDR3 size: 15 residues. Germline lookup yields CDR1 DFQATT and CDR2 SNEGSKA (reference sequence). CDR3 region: CSAREGSQSYNEQFF. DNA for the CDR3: TGCAGTGCTAGAGAGGGCAGTCAATCCTACAATGAGCAGTTCTTC.

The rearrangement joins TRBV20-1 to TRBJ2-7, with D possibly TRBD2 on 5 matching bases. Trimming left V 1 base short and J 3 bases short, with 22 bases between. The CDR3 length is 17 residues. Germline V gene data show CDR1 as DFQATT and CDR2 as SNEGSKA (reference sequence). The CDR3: CSARAFIEASPVYEQYF. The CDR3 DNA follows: TGCAGTGCTAGAGCATTTATTGAGGCTAGCCCAGTCTACGAGCAGTACTTC.

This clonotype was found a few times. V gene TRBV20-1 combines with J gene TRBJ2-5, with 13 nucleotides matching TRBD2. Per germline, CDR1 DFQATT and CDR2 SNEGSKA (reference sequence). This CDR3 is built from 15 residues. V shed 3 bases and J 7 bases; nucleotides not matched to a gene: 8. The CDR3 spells CSASRTSGGRGTQYF. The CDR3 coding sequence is TGCAGTGCTAGCAGGACTAGCGGGGGACGAGGGACCCAGTACTTC.